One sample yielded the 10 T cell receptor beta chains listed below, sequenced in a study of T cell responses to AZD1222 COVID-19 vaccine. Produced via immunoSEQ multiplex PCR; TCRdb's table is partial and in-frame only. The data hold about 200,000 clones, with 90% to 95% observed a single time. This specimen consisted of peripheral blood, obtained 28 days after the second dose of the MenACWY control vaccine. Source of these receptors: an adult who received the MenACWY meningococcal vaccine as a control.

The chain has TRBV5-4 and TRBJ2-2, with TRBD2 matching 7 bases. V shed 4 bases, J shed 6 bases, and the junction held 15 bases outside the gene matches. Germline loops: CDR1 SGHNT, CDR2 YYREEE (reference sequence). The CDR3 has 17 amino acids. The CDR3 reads CASSAGSGPSVAGELFF. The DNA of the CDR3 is TGTGCCAGCAGCGCGGGTAGCGGGCCCAGTGTTGCCGGGGAGCTGTTTTTT.

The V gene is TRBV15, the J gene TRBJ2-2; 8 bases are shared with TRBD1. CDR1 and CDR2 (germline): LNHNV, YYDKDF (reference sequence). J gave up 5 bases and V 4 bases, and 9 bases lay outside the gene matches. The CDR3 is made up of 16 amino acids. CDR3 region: CATSITGQGLTGELFF. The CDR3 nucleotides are TGTGCCACCAGCATCACAGGACAGGGACTTACCGGGGAGCTGTTTTTT.

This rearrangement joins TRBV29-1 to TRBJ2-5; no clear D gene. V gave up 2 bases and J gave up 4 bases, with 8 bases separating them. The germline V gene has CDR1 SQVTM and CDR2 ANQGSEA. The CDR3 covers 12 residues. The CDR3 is CSVERTRETQYF. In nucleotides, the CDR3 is TGCAGCGTTGAAAGAACACGAGAGACCCAGTACTTC. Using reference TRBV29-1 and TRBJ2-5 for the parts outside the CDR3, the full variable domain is SAVISQKPSRDICQRGTSLTIQCQVDSQVTMMFWYRQQPGQSLTLIATANQGSEATYESGFVIDKFPISRPNLTFSTLTVSNMSPEDSSIYLCSVERTRETQYFGPGTRLLVL.

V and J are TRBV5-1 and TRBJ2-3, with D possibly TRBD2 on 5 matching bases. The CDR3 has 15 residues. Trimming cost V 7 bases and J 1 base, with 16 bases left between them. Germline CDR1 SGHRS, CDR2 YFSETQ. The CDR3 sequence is CASRYEGPGTDTQYF. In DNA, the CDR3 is TGCGCCAGCCGCTACGAGGGCCCGGGCACAGATACGCAGTATTTT.

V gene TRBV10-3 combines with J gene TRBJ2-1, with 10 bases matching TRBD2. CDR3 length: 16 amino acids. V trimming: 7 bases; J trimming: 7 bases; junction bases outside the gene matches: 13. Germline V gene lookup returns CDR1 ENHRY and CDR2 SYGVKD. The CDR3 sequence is CAIKDGKLAGKNEQFF. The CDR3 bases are TGTGCCATCAAGGACGGTAAACTAGCGGGAAAGAATGAGCAGTTCTTC.

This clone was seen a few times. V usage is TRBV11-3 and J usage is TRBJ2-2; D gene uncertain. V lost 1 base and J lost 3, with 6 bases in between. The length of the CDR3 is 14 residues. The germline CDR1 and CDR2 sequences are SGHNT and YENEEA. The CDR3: CASSLGVYTGELFF. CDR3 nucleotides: TGTGCCAGCAGCTTAGGGGTTTACACCGGGGAGCTGTTTTTT.

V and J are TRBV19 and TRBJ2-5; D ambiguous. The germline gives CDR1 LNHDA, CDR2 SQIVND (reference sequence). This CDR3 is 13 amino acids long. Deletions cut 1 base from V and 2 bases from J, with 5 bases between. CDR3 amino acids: CASSIGSQETQYF. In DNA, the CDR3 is TGTGCCAGTAGTATAGGGTCACAAGAGACCCAGTACTTC. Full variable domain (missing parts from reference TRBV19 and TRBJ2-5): DGGITQSPKYLFRKEGQNVTLSCEQNLNHDAMYWYRQDPGQGLRLIYYSQIVNDFQKGDIAEGYSVSREKKESFPLTVTSAQKNPTAFYLCASSIGSQETQYFGPGTRLLVL.

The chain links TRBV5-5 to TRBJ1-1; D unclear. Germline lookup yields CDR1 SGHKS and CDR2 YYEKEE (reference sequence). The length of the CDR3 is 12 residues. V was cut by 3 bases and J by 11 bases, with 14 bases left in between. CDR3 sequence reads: CASSWDAYYAFF. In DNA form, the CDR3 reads TGTGCCAGCAGCTGGGATGCCTATTACGCTTTCTTT.

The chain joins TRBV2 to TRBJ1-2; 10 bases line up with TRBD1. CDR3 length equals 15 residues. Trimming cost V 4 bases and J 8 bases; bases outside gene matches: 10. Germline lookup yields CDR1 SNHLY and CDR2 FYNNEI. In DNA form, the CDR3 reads TGTGCCAGCAGTGCGACAGGGGGCCGGTGGGAAGGCTACACCTTC. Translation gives CASSATGGRWEGYTF.

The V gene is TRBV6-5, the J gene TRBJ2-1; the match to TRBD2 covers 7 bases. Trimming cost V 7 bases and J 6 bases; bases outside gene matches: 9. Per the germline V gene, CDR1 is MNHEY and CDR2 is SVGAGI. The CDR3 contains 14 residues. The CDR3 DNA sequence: TGTGCCAGCACCCCCACGGGAGGAGGCAATGAGCAGTTCTTC. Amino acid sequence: CASTPTGGGNEQFF.